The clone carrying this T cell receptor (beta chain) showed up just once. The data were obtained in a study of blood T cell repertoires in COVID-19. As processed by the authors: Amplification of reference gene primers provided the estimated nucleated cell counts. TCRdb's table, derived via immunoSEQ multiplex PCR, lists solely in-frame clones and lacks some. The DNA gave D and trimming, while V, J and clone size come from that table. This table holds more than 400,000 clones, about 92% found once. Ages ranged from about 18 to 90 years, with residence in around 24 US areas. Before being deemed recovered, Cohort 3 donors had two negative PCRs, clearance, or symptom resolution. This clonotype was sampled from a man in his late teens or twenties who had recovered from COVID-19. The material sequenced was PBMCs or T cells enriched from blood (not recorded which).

The CDR3 sequence is CASRGGDGMNTEAFF. The CDR3 DNA is TGTGCCAGCAGAGGAGGAGACGGAATGAACACTGAAGCTTTCTTT. The gene calls are TRBV6-5 and TRBJ1-1; D call uncertain. This CDR3 is 15 amino acids long. Germline V gives CDR1 MNHEY, CDR2 SVGAGI. Trimming cost V 6 bases and J 0 bases, with 14 bases left between them.